This T cell receptor (beta chain) was recorded in a study of T cell responses to AZD1222 COVID-19 vaccine. Only in-frame clones appear in the TCRdb table, and some are missing; sequencing was by immunoSEQ multiplex PCR. Here the sample spans roughly 120,000 clones, about 90% being singletons. The CDR3 is 15 residues long. Germline V gene data show CDR1 as PRHDT and CDR2 as FYEKMQ (reference sequence). V shed 5 bases, J shed 2 bases, and the junction held 8 bases outside the gene matches. The origin of this receptor is an adult in good health. The chain couples TRBV13 to TRBJ1-1, with 7 bases aligning to TRBD1. The sample consisted of peripheral blood, taken on day 0 of AZD1222 vaccination. The CDR3 loop reads CASSPPDRVNTEAFF. The CDR3, as DNA: TGTGCCAGCAGCCCACCCGACAGGGTTAACACTGAAGCTTTCTTT.